Listed below are T cell receptor beta chains from one sample, sequenced in a study of OX40 agonist ivuxolimab in advanced cancers. Assay used: immunoSEQ multiplex PCR; TCRdb lists only in-frame clones, some missing. Of 65,000 to 90,000 clones in the sample, 85% to 90% are singletons; the top ten hold 11%. Sequenced here: CD4+ or CD8+ T cells sorted from blood, sampled in a trial of the OX40 agonist ivuxolimab. These receptors were collected from an adult with an advanced solid tumor such as melanoma, head and neck, liver or kidney cancer. Each CDR3 is given with its conserved first and last residue. The D gene is left open where the match is weak. Not all rows give a size; the values are once, few, many and, for expanded clones, a class.

d_gene: TRBD1
j_gene: TRBJ2-7
v_gene: TRBV10-1
abundance: .
CDR3nt: TGCGCCAGCAGTGAGTCCGTAGGGGGCCCTAACTACGAGCAGTACTTC
CDR3aa: CASSESVGGPNYEQYF

d_gene: TRBD1
j_gene: TRBJ2-1
v_gene: TRBV7-2
abundance: .
CDR3nt: TGTGCCAGCAGCGCCGGACAGGGGGCGTTGGTCGATGAGCAGTTCTTC
CDR3aa: CASSAGQGALVDEQFF

d_gene: .
j_gene: TRBJ2-2
v_gene: TRBV6-5
abundance: .
CDR3nt: TGTGCCAGCAGTTACGGAGCGTCCGGGGAGCTGTTTTTT
CDR3aa: CASSYGASGELFF

d_gene: .
j_gene: TRBJ1-1
v_gene: TRBV5-1
abundance: once
CDR3nt: TGCGCCAGCAGCCCCAGGGGTGGCGGACATGAAGCTTTCTTT
CDR3aa: CASSPRGGGHEAFF

d_gene: TRBD1
j_gene: TRBJ1-5
v_gene: TRBV28
abundance: .
CDR3nt: TGTGCCAGCAGTTTGTCGCAGGGGGCACATCAGCCCCAGCATTTT
CDR3aa: CASSLSQGAHQPQHF

d_gene: TRBD1
j_gene: TRBJ2-7
v_gene: TRBV6-1
abundance: once
CDR3nt: TGTGCCAGCAGAACCGGGACAGGGGCCTCCTACGAGCAGTACTTC
CDR3aa: CASRTGTGASYEQYF

d_gene: .
j_gene: TRBJ1-1
v_gene: TRBV20-1
abundance: .
CDR3nt: TGCAGTGCTGGGGTAGGCACTGAAGCTTTCTTT
CDR3aa: CSAGVGTEAFF

d_gene: TRBD2
j_gene: TRBJ2-1
v_gene: TRBV29-1
abundance: .
CDR3nt: TGCAGCGTTGATCGCGGGGGGGCATATGAGCAGTTCTTC
CDR3aa: CSVDRGGAYEQFF

d_gene: TRBD2
j_gene: TRBJ2-3
v_gene: TRBV28
abundance: .
CDR3nt: TGTGCCAGCAGAAAGGGACTAGCGGGAGTTTTGGGCACAGATACGCAGTATTTT
CDR3aa: CASRKGLAGVLGTDTQYF

d_gene: .
j_gene: TRBJ1-5
v_gene: TRBV6-6
abundance: .
CDR3nt: TGTGCCAGCAGCCGACATAGCAATCAGCCCCAGCATTTT
CDR3aa: CASSRHSNQPQHF

d_gene: TRBD1
j_gene: TRBJ2-7
v_gene: TRBV6-1
abundance: .
CDR3nt: TGTGCCAGCAGGGGGACAGGGGACACCTACGAGCAGTACTTC
CDR3aa: CASRGTGDTYEQYF

d_gene: .
j_gene: TRBJ1-1
v_gene: TRBV10-1
abundance: .
CDR3nt: TGCGCCAGCAGTGAGTCCCCCGCCGGTGCTGAAGCTTTCTTT
CDR3aa: CASSESPAGAEAFF

d_gene: TRBD1
j_gene: TRBJ1-2
v_gene: TRBV5-1
abundance: .
CDR3nt: TGCGCCAGCAGCTTGGGGACAGGGGTTCACTATGGCTACACCTTC
CDR3aa: CASSLGTGVHYGYTF

d_gene: .
j_gene: TRBJ1-2
v_gene: TRBV4-2
abundance: .
CDR3nt: TGTGCCAGCAGCCAACCCCCGGGGCAGGCATACTATGGCTACACCTTC
CDR3aa: CASSQPPGQAYYGYTF

d_gene: .
j_gene: TRBJ2-3
v_gene: TRBV4-1
abundance: .
CDR3nt: TGCGCCAGCAGCCAAGTGTTACAGGACTCCCTCCGCACAGATACGCAGTATTTT
CDR3aa: CASSQVLQDSLRTDTQYF

d_gene: TRBD2
j_gene: TRBJ2-7
v_gene: TRBV2
abundance: .
CDR3nt: TGTGCCGGAACCTTACTAGCGGGAGATCGCTACGAGCAGTACTTC
CDR3aa: CAGTLLAGDRYEQYF

d_gene: .
j_gene: TRBJ2-5
v_gene: TRBV27
abundance: .
CDR3nt: TGTGCCAGCAGTTTATTGGGGGGAAGGGGGCAAGAGACCCAGTACTTC
CDR3aa: CASSLLGGRGQETQYF

d_gene: .
j_gene: TRBJ2-3
v_gene: TRBV2
abundance: .
CDR3nt: TGTGCCAGCACTGAAACCGGAGGGCGCACAGATACGCAGTATTTT
CDR3aa: CASTETGGRTDTQYF

d_gene: .
j_gene: TRBJ2-4
v_gene: TRBV12-5
abundance: .
CDR3nt: TGTGCTAGTGGTTTGGTACCCGACGCCCAAGTCATTCAGTACTTC
CDR3aa: CASGLVPDAQVIQYF

d_gene: TRBD2
j_gene: TRBJ2-5
v_gene: TRBV27
abundance: .
CDR3nt: TGTGCCAGCAGTTCCACTAGCGGGGGGGCTGAGACCCAGTACTTC
CDR3aa: CASSSTSGGAETQYF

d_gene: .
j_gene: TRBJ2-1
v_gene: TRBV29-1
abundance: once
CDR3nt: TGCAGCGTGCCGGCCGGGGGCTTTGGAAATGAGCAGTTCTTC
CDR3aa: CSVPAGGFGNEQFF

d_gene: .
j_gene: TRBJ1-5
v_gene: TRBV21-1
abundance: .
CDR3nt: TGTGCCAGCAGCCCTACGGGCCAGGGACAGGGAATTGGGCAGCCCCAGCATTTT
CDR3aa: CASSPTGQGQGIGQPQHF

d_gene: .
j_gene: TRBJ2-7
v_gene: TRBV27
abundance: .
CDR3nt: TGTGCCAGCATGCACCTCGCCGTCCCCTACGAGCAGTACTTC
CDR3aa: CASMHLAVPYEQYF

d_gene: .
j_gene: TRBJ2-7
v_gene: TRBV5-4
abundance: .
CDR3nt: TGTGCCAGCAGCTTTCGTGGGGGGGCCCACGAGCAGTACTTC
CDR3aa: CASSFRGGAHEQYF

d_gene: .
j_gene: TRBJ2-1
v_gene: TRBV27
abundance: .
CDR3nt: TGTGCCAGCAGTTCGCACCGGGACCCCCGCCGGAATGAGCAGTTCTTC
CDR3aa: CASSSHRDPRRNEQFF